These 22 T cell receptor beta chains were sequenced from one sample in a study of neurological immune-mediated disorders. Time point here: longitudinal time-point 2. TCRdb fed the 5' RACE reads into MiXCR, producing one record per CDR3 protein. The sample lists fewer than 60,000 distinct CDR3 sequences, approximately 14% seen once, with roughly 4.8% in the top ten. Material for sequencing was PBMCs. Receptors originate from a male donor with HTLV-1-associated myelopathy (HAM/TSP).

In regard to this clonotype: Likely a read error: the CDR3 ends without its conserved phenylalanine or tryptophan. No DNA is shown, since the ends of the CDR3 on it are uncertain; the CDR3 is the one TCRdb lists. The chain combines TRBV5-6 with TRBJ1-1; the table's TRBD1 call for D was not verified on the DNA. Germline V gene data show CDR1 as SGHDT and CDR2 as YYEEEE. Counting both end residues, the CDR3 totals 13 amino acids. CDR3 residues: CASSRDRATEALL.

This clonotype was counted at least ten times. The rearrangement uses TRBV20-1 and TRBJ1-5; possible D gene TRBD1, 5 bases. The CDR3 has 16 residues. Deletions cut 5 bases from V and 0 bases from J, with 17 bases between. Germline V lookup: CDR1 DFQATT, CDR2 SNEGSKA (reference sequence). The CDR3 loop is CSARSLDGGSNQPQHF. In DNA form, the CDR3 reads TGCAGTGCTCGTAGTTTAGACGGGGGTAGCAATCAGCCCCAGCATTTT.

This clonotype showed up many times. The chain couples TRBV18 to TRBJ1-1, with D unclear. The CDR3 contains 14 residues. Trimming left V 3 bases short and J 1 base short, with 9 bases between. The germline gives CDR1 KGHSH, CDR2 LQKENI. Here the CDR3 reads CASSPLGGNTEAFF. In DNA form, the CDR3 reads TGTGCCAGCTCACCGTTAGGTGGGAACACTGAAGCTTTCTTT.

Many counts were recorded for this clonotype. The rearrangement joins TRBV7-9 to TRBJ2-7; D is ambiguous. This CDR3 comprises 12 residues. Per the germline V gene, CDR1 is SEHNR and CDR2 is FQNEAQ (reference sequence). V was pared by 6 bases and J by 2 bases, with 8 bases between. This chain's CDR3 is CASSSQAYEQYF. As DNA, the CDR3 is TGTGCCAGCAGTTCCCAGGCCTACGAGCAGTACTTC.

There are many counts of this clonotype. The V and J genes are TRBV29-1 and TRBJ2-3; TRBD1 matches at 7 bases. The germline gives CDR1 SQVTM, CDR2 ANQGSEA. Germline trimming cut 4 bases from V and 0 bases from J; bases unmatched to any gene: 4. This CDR3 region has 14 residues. Here the CDR3 DNA reads TGCAGCGTTGTCACAGGGGTCAGCACAGATACGCAGTATTTT. It codes for CSVVTGVSTDTQYF.

This clonotype was detected ten times or more. This sequence joins TRBV7-6 and TRBJ2-7; 7 bases fit TRBD1. Looked up from germline, CDR1 is SGHVS and CDR2 is FNYEAQ. The CDR3 contains 15 residues. Trimming cost V 2 bases and J 4 bases; bases outside gene matches: 8. The CDR3 DNA reads as TGTGCCAGCAGCTTACAGGACAGGTCAAGTTACGAGCAGTACTTC. It codes for CASSLQDRSSYEQYF.

This clonotype has at least ten counts. The chain couples TRBV20-1 to TRBJ2-5; D remains ambiguous. Germline CDR1 and CDR2: DFQATT and SNEGSKA (reference sequence). With 3 bases removed from V and 3 bases from J, the gap between germline ends came to 8 bases. The CDR3 spans 12 residues. CDR3 protein: CSASRVKETQYF. The CDR3 DNA reads as TGCAGTGCTAGTAGGGTTAAAGAGACCCAGTACTTC.

This clonotype was seen repeatedly, ten times or more. In DNA, the CDR3 is TGTGCCAGCAGTTTCTGGAGCTCTGGAAACACCATATATTTT. The encoded protein is CASSFWSSGNTIYF. The chain is built from TRBV28 and TRBJ1-3, with D unclear. In germline, CDR1 is MDHEN, CDR2 SYDVKM. The V and J ends lost 3 bases and 0 bases respectively, with 6 bases between them. The CDR3 contains 14 residues. Full variable domain (outside the CDR3, taken from reference TRBV28 and TRBJ1-3): DVKVTQSSRYLVKRTGEKVFLECVQDMDHENMFWYRQDPGLGLRLIYFSYDVKMKEKGDIPEGYSVSREKKERFSLILESASTNQTSMYLCASSFWSSGNTIYFGEGSWLTVV.

The genes are TRBV3-1 and TRBJ2-1; 12 bases are a match to TRBD2. The germline gives CDR1 LGHDT, CDR2 YNNKEL (reference sequence). V shed 4 bases and J 7 bases; nucleotides not matched to a gene: 5. The CDR3 is 15 residues long. CDR3 loop: CASSLTSGGFNEQFF. In nucleotides, the CDR3 is TGTGCCAGCAGCCTGACTAGCGGGGGTTTTAATGAGCAGTTCTTC.

This clonotype was observed many times. The chain is built from TRBV9 and TRBJ2-3; the D gene is possibly TRBD2 (7 bases). The germline CDR1 and CDR2 sequences are SGDLS and YYNGEE. V shed 3 bases and J shed 4 bases, with 21 bases lying between them. The CDR3 consists of 17 residues. CDR3 sequence reads: CASSGGGAKRGADTQYF. The CDR3 region has the DNA TGTGCCAGCAGCGGCGGGGGAGCGAAAAGGGGGGCAGATACGCAGTATTTT. Filled out from reference TRBV9 and TRBJ2-3, the complete variable domain reads DSGVTQTPKHLITATGQRVTLRCSPRSGDLSVYWYQQSLDQGLQFLIQYYNGEERAKGNILERFSAQQFPDLHSELNLSSLELGDSALYFCASSGGGAKRGADTQYFGPGTRLTVL.

This clonotype was seen repeatedly, ten times or more. This chain links TRBV5-1 with TRBJ2-1, with D perhaps TRBD1 or TRBD2 (5 bases each). Germline assignment: CDR1 SGHRS and CDR2 YFSETQ. V lost 0 bases, J lost 4 bases, and 17 bases lay in between. The CDR3 has 17 residues. CDR3 nucleotide sequence: TGCGCCAGCAGCTTGGGACGGGGACCGACCCTATACAATGAGCAGTTCTTC. It yields the protein CASSLGRGPTLYNEQFF.

On this clonotype itself: This may be a read error, as it is one base from a much larger clone. The V call is TRBV5-1, the J call TRBJ2-7, with 7 nucleotides matching TRBD2. This CDR3 spans 14 amino acids. Unmatched junction bases numbered 9, after V lost 6 bases and J lost 3 bases. CDR1 and CDR2 (germline): SGHRS, YFSETQ. The CDR3 loop reads CASNPTGGGYEQYF. CDR3 bases: TGCGCCAGCAACCCTACAGGCGGGGGCTACGAGCAGTACTTC.

This clonotype has ten or more counts. This chain connects TRBV11-3 to TRBJ1-1; 10 bases align to TRBD1. This CDR3 is 13 amino acids long. Germline assignment: CDR1 SGHNT and CDR2 YENEEA. Unmatched junction bases numbered 9, after V lost 5 bases and J lost 12 bases. The CDR3 loop is CASSQPRTGGTFF. The CDR3 region has the DNA TGTGCCAGCAGCCAACCTCGGACAGGGGGAACTTTCTTT.

The sample holds many counts of this clonotype. V and J are TRBV20-1 and TRBJ2-7; a weak D match, TRBD1 (5 bases). Germline V CDR1 and CDR2: DFQATT, SNEGSKA (reference sequence). V was clipped by 6 bases and J by 7 bases, with 22 bases between them. This CDR3 is built from 14 residues. CDR3 nucleotides: TGCAGTGCCATGAGAACGGCCACTGCAGGGGAGCAGTACTTC. This encodes CSAMRTATAGEQYF.

This clonotype was detected ten times or more. The rearrangement joins TRBV5-4 to TRBJ2-2; tentatively, D is TRBD1 (5 bases). CDR1 and CDR2 from the germline V gene are SGHNT and YYREEE (reference sequence). The CDR3 runs to 15 residues. Trimming cost V 6 bases and J 4 bases, with 16 bases left between them. Here the CDR3 DNA reads TGTGCCAGCACCGACAGCGCCGACTTCACCGGGGAGCTGTTTTTT. Translation: CASTDSADFTGELFF.

In this sample, this clonotype turned up many times. The rearrangement links TRBV12-3 or TRBV12-4 to TRBJ1-4, with D tentatively TRBD1 (5 bases). There are 15 residues in the CDR3. V gave up 1 base and J gave up 3 bases, with 9 bases separating them. The CDR3 DNA reads as TGTGCCAGCAGTTTAGGCGGGACGTCTAATGAAAAACTGTTTTTT. Amino acids: CASSLGGTSNEKLFF.

Many counts were recorded for this clonotype. This chain connects TRBV5-1 to TRBJ1-6; D remains ambiguous. The germline CDR1 and CDR2 sequences are SGHRS and YFSETQ. CDR3 length equals 18 residues. V was clipped by 0 bases and J by 0 bases, with 13 bases between them. The CDR3 here is CASSLVGRLSSYNSPLHF. The CDR3 nucleotides read TGCGCCAGCAGCTTGGTAGGCCGTCTGAGCTCCTATAATTCACCCCTCCACTTT. The whole variable domain, remainder taken from reference TRBV5-1 and TRBJ1-6, is KAGVTQTPRYLIKTRGQQVTLSCSPISGHRSVSWYQQTPGQGLQFLFEYFSETQRNKGNFPGRFSGRQFSNSRSEMNVSTLELGDSALYLCASSLVGRLSSYNSPLHFGNGTRLTVT.

This clonotype was recorded at least ten times. The chain couples TRBV3-1 to TRBJ2-2, with D hard to call. Germline CDR1 reads LGHDT; CDR2 reads YNNKEL (reference sequence). Trimming took 5 bases from V and 0 from J, leaving 7 bases between them. This CDR3 is built from 14 residues. The CDR3 DNA reads TGTGCCAGCAGCGCAAACTCGAACACCGGGGAGCTGTTTTTT. It specifies CASSANSNTGELFF.

In its sample, this clonotype was seen many times. V gene TRBV6-5 combines with J gene TRBJ2-2; D is unclear. CDR3 length: 15 residues. The ends were cut back, 0 bases at V and 0 bases at J, with 5 bases in the middle. Germline V gene sequence: CDR1 MNHEY, CDR2 SVGAGI. The CDR3 DNA follows: TGTGCCAGCAGTTACTCCGGCGCGAACACCGGGGAGCTGTTTTTT. It translates to CASSYSGANTGELFF.

This clonotype was counted ten times or more. The CDR3 region is CASSYSTVVGSGGYTF. The CDR3 coding sequence is TGTGCCAGCAGTTACTCGACCGTGGTAGGGTCAGGTGGCTACACCTTC. This chain links TRBV6-5 with TRBJ1-2; D remains unclear. This CDR3 region has 16 residues. Trimming removed 0 bases at V and 7 bases at J, with 18 bases between. Germline V gene sequence: CDR1 MNHEY, CDR2 SVGAGI.

This clonotype came up many times. The J gene is TRBJ2-3, the V gene TRBV25-1, with unresolved D. This CDR3 has 13 amino acids. Trimming stripped 2 bases from V and 6 bases from J, with 9 bases between. Germline CDR1 MGHDK, CDR2 SYGVNS. The CDR3 protein is CASSEISGDTQYF. For the CDR3, the DNA is TGTGCCAGCAGTGAAATTAGTGGGGATACGCAGTATTTT.

A single count supports this clonotype. The genes are TRBV6-6 and TRBJ1-2; no clear D gene. The V gene's germline CDR1 is MNHNY and CDR2 SVGAGI (reference sequence). V lost 7 bases, J lost 8 bases, and 17 bases lay in between. The CDR3 length is 13 residues. The CDR3: CASTLGQRLGYTF. CDR3 nucleotide sequence: TGTGCCAGCACCCTCGGTCAGAGGTTGGGCTACACCTTC.